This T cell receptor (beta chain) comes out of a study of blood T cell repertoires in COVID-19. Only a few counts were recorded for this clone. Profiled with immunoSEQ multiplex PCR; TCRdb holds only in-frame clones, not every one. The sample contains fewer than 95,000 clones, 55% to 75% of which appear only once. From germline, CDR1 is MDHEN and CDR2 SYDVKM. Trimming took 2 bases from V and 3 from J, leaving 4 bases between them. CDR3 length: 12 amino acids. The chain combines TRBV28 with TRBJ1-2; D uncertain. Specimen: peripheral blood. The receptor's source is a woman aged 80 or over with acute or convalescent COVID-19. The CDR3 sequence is CASSLGDYGYTF. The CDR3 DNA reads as TGTGCCAGCAGTTTAGGAGACTATGGCTACACCTTC.